A selection of T cell receptor beta chains follows, all from one sample in a study of blood T cell repertoires in COVID-19. Data came from immunoSEQ multiplex PCR; TCRdb stores just in-frame clones and leaves some out. The repertoire has 390,000 or so clones, 80% to 90% of them found once; the top ten carry roughly 0.99%. Input material: PBMCs or T cells enriched from blood (not recorded which). All receptors come from a man between 18 and 29 years old who had recovered from COVID-19. CDR3s include the opening cysteine and the closing phenylalanine or tryptophan. D genes are given only for firm matches. Expanded clones are given a class, and other clones once, few, many or no size at all.

j_call	d_call	v_call	clone_size	cdr3_nt	cdr3_aa
TRBJ2-2	NA	TRBV5-6	NA	TGTGCCAGCAGCCCGTCTTTCACCGGGGAGCTGTTTTTT	CASSPSFTGELFF
TRBJ2-3	TRBD2	TRBV29-1	NA	TGCAGCGCGACTAGCCGGGGAGATACGCAGTATTTT	CSATSRGDTQYF
TRBJ2-7	NA	TRBV5-4	NA	TGTGCCAGCAGCATAGGACTGACCAGCTCCTACGAGCAGTACTTC	CASSIGLTSSYEQYF
TRBJ1-1	TRBD1	TRBV5-1	NA	TGCGCCAGCAGCTTATTAACAGGGGTCGGGGCTGAAGCTTTCTTT	CASSLLTGVGAEAFF
TRBJ2-1	NA	TRBV27	NA	TGTGCCAGCAGTCCCGGTCCTTACAATGAGCAGTTCTTC	CASSPGPYNEQFF
TRBJ1-1	NA	TRBV7-9	few	TGTGCCAGCACCCAAATGGGGGGTAGTGGCACTGAAGCTTTCTTT	CASTQMGGSGTEAFF
TRBJ1-4	NA	TRBV5-1	NA	TGCGCCAGCAGCGATCGGGAATCAGGGGTAGGAAAACTGTTTTTT	CASSDRESGVGKLFF
TRBJ1-1	NA	TRBV29-1	NA	TGCAGCGTTGATAGTCTAGACGGCACTGAAGCTTTCTTT	CSVDSLDGTEAFF
TRBJ2-5	TRBD2	TRBV12-3/TRBV12-4	NA	TGTGCCAGCAGTTTTACCGGGAGGATCCAGTACTTC	CASSFTGRIQYF
TRBJ1-5	NA	TRBV2	NA	TGTGCCAGCAGTGCAGGGTTAGGGCAGCCCCAGCATTTT	CASSAGLGQPQHF
TRBJ2-7	TRBD2	TRBV7-9	NA	TGTGCCAGCAGCCCGGTGAGACTAGCGGGGGAGGACGAGCAGTACTTC	CASSPVRLAGEDEQYF
TRBJ2-3	NA	TRBV7-9	NA	TGTGCCAGCAGCCCTAGACTAGGCGGAGCAGATACGCAGTATTTT	CASSPRLGGADTQYF
TRBJ1-4	TRBD1	TRBV7-2	NA	TGTGCCAGCAGCCAGTGGCCCCCCGGGACAGGGAATGAAAAACTGTTTTTT	CASSQWPPGTGNEKLFF
TRBJ2-3	NA	TRBV11-3	NA	TGTGCCAGCAGCTTAGGGACACTTAGGACAGATACGCAGTATTTT	CASSLGTLRTDTQYF
TRBJ2-1	TRBD2	TRBV14	NA	TGTGCCAGCAGCCACTTACTAGCGGGAGAAAATGAGCAGTTCTTC	CASSHLLAGENEQFF
TRBJ2-2	TRBD2	TRBV28	NA	TGTGCCAGCAGTTTATTATGGACTAGCGGGAGGGCCAACACCGGGGAGCTGTTTTTT	CASSLLWTSGRANTGELFF
TRBJ1-5	NA	TRBV6-2/TRBV6-3	NA	TGTGCCAGCAGCCAGGGGAATCAGCCCCAGCATTTT	CASSQGNQPQHF
TRBJ1-2	TRBD1	TRBV19	many	TGTGCCAGTAGTGGTTGGGACAGGGGATACGATGGCTACACCTTC	CASSGWDRGYDGYTF
TRBJ1-1	NA	TRBV12-3/TRBV12-4	NA	TGTGCCAGCAGTTTAAGGGCAGGGGAAGCTTTCTTT	CASSLRAGEAFF
TRBJ1-5	TRBD1	TRBV7-8	once	TGTGCCAGCAGCTTGACAGGGTTAGCGGCCCAGCATTTT	CASSLTGLAAQHF
TRBJ2-1	NA	TRBV9	NA	TGTGCCAGCGGCAACAATGAGCAGTTCTTC	CASGNNEQFF
TRBJ2-3	NA	TRBV5-6	NA	TGTGCCAGCAGCCCAGGGGGGCCGAGCACAGATACGCAGTATTTT	CASSPGGPSTDTQYF
TRBJ1-1	TRBD1	TRBV18	NA	TGTGCCAGCTCACCGTCCGGGACAGGGATAACTGAAGCTTTCTTT	CASSPSGTGITEAFF
TRBJ2-3	TRBD1	TRBV5-1	NA	TGCGCCAGCAGCAGGGGACAGGGGGGTATCACAGATACGCAGTATTTT	CASSRGQGGITDTQYF
TRBJ2-3	TRBD2	TRBV24-1	NA	TGTGCCACCAGTGGCCCGGGGGGGACAGATACGCAGTATTTT	CATSGPGGTDTQYF
TRBJ1-4	NA	TRBV5-4	NA	TGTGCCAGCAGCTCCACAGGCGGCTTTAATGAAAAACTGTTTTTT	CASSSTGGFNEKLFF
TRBJ2-3	TRBD2	TRBV7-2	NA	TGTGCCAGCAGCTTGGGAGCGGGGGGAACAGATACGCAGTATTTT	CASSLGAGGTDTQYF
TRBJ2-1	NA	TRBV6-1	many	TGTGCCAGCAGTGAAGACGCAGGCTCCTACAATGAGCAGTTCTTC	CASSEDAGSYNEQFF
TRBJ1-1	NA	TRBV6-5	NA	TGTGCCAGCAGTTACCAGGGACTTACTGAAGCTTTCTTT	CASSYQGLTEAFF
TRBJ1-1	NA	TRBV7-9	few	TGTGCCAGCAGCTTGAGGCGGACAAACATGAACACTGAAGCTTTCTTT	CASSLRRTNMNTEAFF
TRBJ1-6	NA	TRBV18	NA	TGTGCCAGCTCAAGAGAGTCAGGGAAGAATTCACCCCTCCACTTT	CASSRESGKNSPLHF
TRBJ1-2	TRBD1	TRBV6-5	NA	TGTGCCAGCAGTAAGGGGACAGGGCGCGTCTATGGCTACACCTTC	CASSKGTGRVYGYTF
TRBJ1-1	NA	TRBV12-5	NA	TGTGCTAGTGGTTCACCGATAAGAGAGGGAAATGAAGCTTTCTTT	CASGSPIREGNEAFF
TRBJ1-3	TRBD1	TRBV28	NA	TGTGCCAGCAGTTTAGGGACAGGTGGAAACACCATATATTTT	CASSLGTGGNTIYF
TRBJ2-1	NA	TRBV28	NA	TGTGCCAGCAGTTTAAGCACCAATGAGCAGTTCTTC	CASSLSTNEQFF
TRBJ2-1	NA	TRBV7-9	NA	TGTGCCAGCAGCTTAAGCGATGAGCAGTTCTTC	CASSLSDEQFF
TRBJ2-2	NA	TRBV7-2	NA	TGTGCCAGCAGCTTAGCCCGGACTCACACCGGGGAGCTGTTTTTT	CASSLARTHTGELFF
TRBJ2-3	NA	TRBV12-2	NA	TGTGCAAGTCGCTTAGAAGATAGGGGTAGTACAGATACGCAGTATTTT	CASRLEDRGSTDTQYF
TRBJ2-1	NA	TRBV21-1	NA	TGTGCCAGCAGCGAGGCCCATCTCGGCGACAATGAGCAGTTCTTC	CASSEAHLGDNEQFF
TRBJ1-6	NA	TRBV28	once	TGTGCCAGCAATCAGGGGTCCCTAAATTCACCCCTCCACTTT	CASNQGSLNSPLHF
TRBJ1-4	NA	TRBV6-6	NA	TGTGCCAGCAGTTACGGGCAAAGTAATGAAAAACTGTTTTTT	CASSYGQSNEKLFF
TRBJ1-1	NA	TRBV19	NA	TGTGCCAGTAGCCTGACAAACGTGAACACTGAAGCTTTCTTT	CASSLTNVNTEAFF
TRBJ2-3	NA	TRBV5-1	once	TGCGCCAGCACCCTGGACTACACAGATACGCAGTATTTT	CASTLDYTDTQYF
TRBJ2-2	TRBD2	TRBV5-1	once	TGCGCCAGCAGCCGACTGACTAGCTTGGCCGGGGAGCTGTTTTTT	CASSRLTSLAGELFF
TRBJ1-4	NA	TRBV19	NA	TGTGCCAGTAGTATCCTCACTACTACAACTAATGAAAAACTGTTTTTT	CASSILTTTTNEKLFF
TRBJ2-1	TRBD2	TRBV2	NA	TGTGCCAGCGGGCGGGGGAGCTCCTACAATGAGCAGTTCTTC	CASGRGSSYNEQFF
TRBJ1-5	TRBD1	TRBV29-1	NA	TGCAGCGTTTCGGGGACAGGGGATCAGCCCCAGCATTTT	CSVSGTGDQPQHF
TRBJ1-2	NA	TRBV6-5	NA	TGTGCCAGCAGTTACTCGAGAGTCTATGGCTACACCTTC	CASSYSRVYGYTF
TRBJ1-2	TRBD1	TRBV4-3	NA	TGCGCCAGCAGCCAGGCGGGACAGGGAAGCTATGGCTACACCTTC	CASSQAGQGSYGYTF
TRBJ1-4	NA	TRBV4-3	NA	TGCGCCAGCAGCCAAGATTATGGCAGATCAAATGAAAAACTGTTTTTT	CASSQDYGRSNEKLFF
TRBJ2-1	TRBD2	TRBV7-2	few	TGTGCCAGCAGCCCCCCCGGGACTAGCGGCAATGAGCAGTTCTTC	CASSPPGTSGNEQFF
TRBJ1-3	TRBD1	TRBV2	NA	TGTGCCAGCAAGGGACAGGGTGAAGGAAACACCATATATTTT	CASKGQGEGNTIYF